The 12 T cell receptor beta chains presented below share a single source sample, sequenced in a study of CD8+ T cells in alopecia areata. Treatment described: oral pan-JAK inhibitor, 5-10 mg twice daily. cDNA serving as the sequencing template came from extracted, reverse transcribed RNA. Profiled with immunoSEQ multiplex PCR; TCRdb holds only in-frame clones, not every one. The table lists around 100,000 clones, approximately 54% of them singletons. The sample was CD8+ T cells sorted from blood, taken at week 24, from a patient treated with tofacitinib. These TCRs come from a human donor with alopecia areata.

The table lists this clone with a count of one. J is TRBJ1-1 and V is TRBV6-5; a possible D gene is TRBD1 (6 bases). Germline CDR1 is MNHEY and CDR2 is SVGAGI. This CDR3 contains 14 residues. The germline V and J ends were trimmed by 2 bases and 8 bases, with 15 bases remaining between them. The CDR3 here is CASSYRTGDMEAFF. The CDR3 DNA reads TGTGCCAGCAGTTACAGGACGGGGGACATGGAAGCTTTCTTT.

Note on this clone: Germline and junction disagree at one end, which may indicate a read error. This chain connects TRBV11-2 to TRBJ2-7, with D possibly matching TRBD1 (6 bases). Per the germline V gene, CDR1 is SGHAT and CDR2 is FQNNGV. The CDR3 loop spans 15 amino acids. CDR3 protein: CASSQQGIASYEQYF. Here the CDR3 DNA reads TGCGCCAGCAGCCAACAGGGTATAGCGTCCTACGAGCAGTACTTC.

The rearrangement uses TRBV4-2 and TRBJ1-1; 8 bases match TRBD1. Germline-derived CDR1 and CDR2 are LGHNA and YNFKEQ. The length of the CDR3 is 13 residues. After removal of 5 bases from V and 8 bases from J, the junction contained 7 bases not matched to a gene. CDR3: CASSSRDRPEAFF. CDR3 DNA sequence: TGTGCCAGCAGCTCTCGGGACAGGCCCGAAGCTTTCTTT.

The J gene is TRBJ2-2, the V gene TRBV25-1; TRBD1 agrees at 7 bases. The V gene end was trimmed by 6 bases and the J gene end by 0 bases; junction bases not matched to a gene: 7. This CDR3 has 16 amino acids. Per the germline V gene, CDR1 is MGHDK and CDR2 is SYGVNS. CDR3 bases: TGTGCCAGCAGAGGGCCACAGGGGACGAACACCGGGGAGCTGTTTTTT. It is translated as CASRGPQGTNTGELFF. Based on the CDR3 plus reference TRBV25-1 and TRBJ2-2, the full variable domain is EADIYQTPRYLVIGTGKKITLECSQTMGHDKMYWYQQDPGMELHLIHYSYGVNSTEKGDLSSESTVSRIRTEHFPLTLESARPSHTSQYLCASRGPQGTNTGELFFGEGSRLTVL.

The rearrangement uses TRBV5-1 and TRBJ2-5; TRBD2 might be the D (5 bases). The ends were cut back, 5 bases at V and 5 bases at J, with 16 bases in the middle. Germline loops: CDR1 SGHRS, CDR2 YFSETQ. There are 14 residues in the CDR3. CDR3 in DNA: TGCGCCAGCAGTCGAGAGCGGCGAGGGGAGACCCAGTACTTC. Protein: CASSRERRGETQYF.

The chain joins TRBV7-8 to TRBJ2-7; D perhaps matches TRBD2 (6 bases). The CDR3 is made up of 15 amino acids. V lost 5 bases, J lost 2 bases, and 16 bases lay in between. Germline V gene sequence: CDR1 SGHVS, CDR2 FQNEAQ. The CDR3 here is CASSPAGSRTYEQYF. The CDR3 nucleotides are TGTGCCAGCAGCCCAGCGGGCAGTAGAACCTACGAGCAGTACTTC.

The rearrangement joins TRBV15 to TRBJ2-1; tentative D call: TRBD1 (5 bases). V was trimmed by 5 bases and J by 4 bases, leaving 12 bases between them. Germline CDR1 and CDR2: LNHNV and YYDKDF (reference sequence). The CDR3 loop spans 14 amino acids. The DNA of the CDR3 is TGTGCCACCAGCCCTGGACACTTATACAATGAGCAGTTCTTC. This encodes CATSPGHLYNEQFF.

This chain links TRBV13 with TRBJ2-5; 13 nucleotides agree with TRBD2. CDR3 size: 17 residues. Germline loops: CDR1 PRHDT, CDR2 FYEKMQ (reference sequence). J gave up 1 base and V 0 bases, and 2 bases lay outside the gene matches. The CDR3 reads CASSLGGLAGAQETQYF. In DNA form, the CDR3 reads TGTGCCAGCAGCTTAGGCGGACTAGCGGGGGCCCAAGAGACCCAGTACTTC. The complete variable domain, with remaining parts taken from reference TRBV13 and TRBJ2-5, reads AAGVIQSPRHLIKEKRETATLKCYPIPRHDTVYWYQQGPGQDPQFLISFYEKMQSDKGSIPDRFSAQQFSDYHSELNMSSLELGDSALYFCASSLGGLAGAQETQYFGPGTRLLVL.

The V gene is TRBV6-5, the J gene TRBJ2-7; D is possibly TRBD2 (6 bases). V lost 2 bases and J 4 bases, leaving 12 bases between the germline ends. Per the germline V gene, CDR1 is MNHEY and CDR2 is SVGAGI. The CDR3 runs 14 residues. The CDR3 nucleotides read TGTGCCAGCAGTTACGGAGGGGCGGATTACGAGCAGTACTTC. Protein product: CASSYGGADYEQYF.

This clone was found a few times. V usage is TRBV29-1 and J usage is TRBJ2-7, with TRBD2 identical over 8 bases. J gave up 0 bases and V 7 bases, and 5 bases lay outside the gene matches. The CDR3 sequence is 13 residues long. Germline V lookup: CDR1 SQVTM, CDR2 ANQGSEA. The CDR3 bases are TGCAGCGCCCGGGGGGGACACTCCTACGAGCAGTACTTC. Protein sequence: CSARGGHSYEQYF.

The rearrangement uses TRBV30 and TRBJ2-1; 8 bases match TRBD1. The V gene's germline CDR1 is GTSNPN and CDR2 SVGIG (reference sequence). The CDR3 runs to 16 residues. J gave up 0 bases and V 7 bases, and 11 bases lay outside the gene matches. CDR3 amino acids: CASEDRVRSSYNEQFF. In DNA form, the CDR3 reads TGTGCCTCCGAGGACAGGGTCAGAAGCTCCTACAATGAGCAGTTCTTC. Looking up the rest from reference TRBV30 and TRBJ2-1 gives the full variable domain: SQTIHQWPATLVQPVGSPLSLECTVEGTSNPNLYWYRQAAGRGLQLLFYSVGIGQISSEVPQNLSASRPQDRQFILSSKKLLLSDSGFYLCASEDRVRSSYNEQFFGPGTRLTVL.

This chain joins TRBV7-9 and TRBJ1-1; 9 bases line up with TRBD1. The CDR3 has 15 residues. Trimming removed 6 bases from V and 1 base from J; junction bases left unmatched: 6. Germline CDR1 and CDR2: SEHNR and FQNEAQ (reference sequence). The CDR3 loop is CASSLGQGTNTEAFF. CDR3 coding DNA: TGTGCCAGCAGTCTGGGACAGGGAACGAACACTGAAGCTTTCTTT.